The source of this TCR beta chain is a study of blood T cell repertoires in COVID-19. Germline CDR1 is SGHRS and CDR2 is YFSETQ. V lost 0 bases and J lost 5; bases outside the gene matches: 4. The CDR3 extends over 15 amino acids. Per the study methods: Reference gene primer amplification gave estimated nucleated cell counts. Sequencing was performed with immunoSEQ multiplex PCR; in TCRdb, only in-frame clones are kept and a portion is missing. V and J calls and clone size are those listed in that table; D and trimming were worked out from the DNA. In the table there are 200,000 to 250,000 clones, roughly 79% of which are singletons. Membership in each cohort depended on participant-reported clinical history.

This chain uses TRBV5-1 with TRBJ2-5, with 10 positions matching TRBD2. Material: PBMCs or T cells enriched from blood (not recorded which). The TCR originated in a woman aged 45-59 years with acute COVID-19. CDR3 bases: TGCGCCAGCAGCTTGGGACTAGCGGGTAGTGAGACCCAGTACTTC. It encodes CASSLGLAGSETQYF.